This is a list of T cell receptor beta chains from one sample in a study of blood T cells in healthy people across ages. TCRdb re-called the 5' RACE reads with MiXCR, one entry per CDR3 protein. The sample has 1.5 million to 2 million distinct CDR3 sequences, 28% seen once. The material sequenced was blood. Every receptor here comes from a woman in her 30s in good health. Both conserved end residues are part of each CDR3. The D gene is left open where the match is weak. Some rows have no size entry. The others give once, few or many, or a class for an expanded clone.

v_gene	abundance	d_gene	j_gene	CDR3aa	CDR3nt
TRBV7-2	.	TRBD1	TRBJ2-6	CSSSLRGQGAAGANVLTF	TGTTCCAGCAGCTTAAGGGGACAGGGGGCGGCTGGGGCCAACGTCCTGACTTTC
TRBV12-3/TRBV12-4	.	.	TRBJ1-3	CASTLVRPSGNTVYF	TGTGCCAGCACCCTCGTCCGGCCCTCTGGAAACACCGTATATTTT
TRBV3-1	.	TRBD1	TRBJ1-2	CASSNPGQENYGYTF	TGTGCCAGCAGCAATCCGGGACAGGAGAACTATGGCTACACCTTC
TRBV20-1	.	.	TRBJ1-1	CSAVRGASDTEAFF	TGCAGTGCCGTTAGAGGGGCCTCTGACACTGAAGCTTTCTTT
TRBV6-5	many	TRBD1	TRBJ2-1	CASSSVGTGENEQFF	TGTGCCAGCAGTTCTGTTGGGACAGGGGAAAATGAGCAGTTCTTC
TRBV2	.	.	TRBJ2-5	CASADWGGRETQYF	TGTGCCAGCGCGGACTGGGGGGGCCGGGAGACCCAGTACTTC
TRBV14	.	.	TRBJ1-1	CASSLFTLGRGRAEAFF	TGTGCCAGCAGCCTATTTACCCTGGGACGGGGCCGGGCTGAAGCTTTCTTT
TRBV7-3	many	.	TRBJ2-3	CASSLTGSDTQYF	TGTGCCAGCAGCTTGACCGGGTCAGATACGCAGTATTTT
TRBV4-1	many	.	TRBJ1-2	CASSQDPGGSGYTF	TGCGCCAGCAGCCAAGATCCGGGGGGTAGTGGCTACACCTTC
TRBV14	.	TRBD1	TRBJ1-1	CASSQTGGRSEAFF	TGTGCCAGCAGCCAGACAGGGGGCAGATCTGAAGCTTTCTTT
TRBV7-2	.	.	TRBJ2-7	CASKWTPAYEQYF	TGTGCCAGCAAGTGGACACCGGCCTACGAGCAGTACTTC
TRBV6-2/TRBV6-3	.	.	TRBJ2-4	CASTLAEAYGQYF	TGTGCCAGCACTTTGGCAGAAGCCTACGGGCAGTACTTC
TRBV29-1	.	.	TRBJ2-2	CSVDWTNTGELFF	TGCAGCGTTGACTGGACGAACACCGGGGAGCTGTTTTTT
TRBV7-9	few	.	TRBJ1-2	CASSLRGQAKGYTF	TGTGCCAGCAGCTTACGGGGGCAGGCAAAAGGCTACACCTTC
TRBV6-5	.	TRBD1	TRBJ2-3	CASRTGSDTQYF	TGTGCCAGCAGGACAGGGTCAGATACGCAGTATTTT
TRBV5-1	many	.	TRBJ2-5	CASSQTAFQETQYF	TGCGCCAGCAGCCAGACAGCGTTCCAAGAGACCCAGTACTTC
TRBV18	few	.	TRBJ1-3	CASSPLTRAAASGNTIYF	TGTGCCAGCTCACCACTGACAAGGGCGGCAGCCTCTGGAAACACCATATATTTT
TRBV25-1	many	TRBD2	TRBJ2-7	CASSGPGTSGVYSYEQYF	TGTGCCAGCAGTGGGCCCGGGACTAGCGGGGTATACTCCTACGAGCAGTACTTC
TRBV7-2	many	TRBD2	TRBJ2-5	CASSDGTSGMRETQYF	TGTGCCAGCAGCGACGGGACTAGCGGGATGCGAGAGACCCAGTACTTC
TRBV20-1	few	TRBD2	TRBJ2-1	CSAPRVAGELSSYNEQFF	TGCAGTGCACCCCGGGTAGCGGGAGAACTTAGCTCCTACAATGAGCAGTTCTTC
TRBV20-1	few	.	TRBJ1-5	CSAQDRFAQHF	TGCAGTGCCCAGGACCGTTTTGCCCAGCATTTT
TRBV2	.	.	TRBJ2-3	CASNVQNTDTQYF	TGTGCCAGCAATGTGCAGAACACAGATACGCAGTATTTT
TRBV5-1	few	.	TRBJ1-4	CASSSTPATNEKLFF	TGCGCCAGCAGCTCCACACCCGCAACTAATGAAAAACTGTTTTTT
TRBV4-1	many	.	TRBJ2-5	CASSQDSRQAYFQETQYF	TGCGCCAGCAGCCAAGATTCGAGACAGGCATATTTCCAAGAGACCCAGTACTTC
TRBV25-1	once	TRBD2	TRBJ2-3	CASSLAGGSRSTDTQYF	TGTGCCAGCAGTCTAGCGGGGGGCTCCAGAAGCACAGATACGCAGTATTTT
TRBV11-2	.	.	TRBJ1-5	CASSFNRAQPQHF	TGTGCCAGCAGCTTCAACAGGGCTCAGCCCCAGCATTTT
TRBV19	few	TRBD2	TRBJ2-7	CASKISGSSSYNEQYF	TGTGCCAGTAAAATTAGCGGGAGCAGCTCCTACAATGAGCAGTACTTC
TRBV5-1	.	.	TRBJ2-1	CASSGGSPYNEQFF	TGCGCCAGCAGCGGGGGATCACCCTACAATGAGCAGTTCTTC
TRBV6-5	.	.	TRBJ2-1	CASSNYGTRNEQFF	TGTGCCAGCAGTAACTACGGGACACGGAATGAGCAGTTCTTC
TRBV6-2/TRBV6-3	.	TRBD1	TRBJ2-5	CASTSGTGGETQYF	TGTGCCAGCACCTCCGGGACAGGGGGCGAGACCCAGTACTTC
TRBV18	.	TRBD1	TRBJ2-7	CASVLDRGKIEQYF	TGTGCCAGCGTACTCGACAGGGGGAAAATCGAGCAGTACTTC
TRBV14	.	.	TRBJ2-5	CASSHNSNEQYF	TGTGCCAGCAGCCATAACTCCAATGAGCAGTACTTC
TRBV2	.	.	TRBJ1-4	CASTFSRDSRPEKLFF	TGTGCCAGCACCTTCAGCCGTGACAGTAGGCCTGAAAAACTGTTTTTT
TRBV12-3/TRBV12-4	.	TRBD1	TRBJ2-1	CASSPDRVSHNEQFF	TGTGCCAGCAGTCCCGACAGGGTGTCCCACAATGAGCAGTTCTTC
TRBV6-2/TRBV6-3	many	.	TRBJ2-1	CASSYSFDEQFF	TGTGCCAGCAGTTACTCGTTCGATGAGCAGTTCTTC
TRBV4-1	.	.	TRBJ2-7	CASSQFSGGGEQYF	TGCGCCAGCAGCCAATTCTCTGGTGGGGGAGAGCAGTACTTC
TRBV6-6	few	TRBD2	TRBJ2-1	CASSAGGALNEQFF	TGTGCCAGCAGTGCCGGGGGGGCGCTCAATGAGCAGTTCTTC
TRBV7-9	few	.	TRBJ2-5	CASSLAVDPQETQYF	TGTGCCAGCAGCTTAGCGGTGGACCCACAAGAGACCCAGTACTTC
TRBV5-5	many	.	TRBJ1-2	CASSQTTVNYGYTF	TGTGCCAGCAGTCAGACGACAGTGAACTATGGCTACACCTTC
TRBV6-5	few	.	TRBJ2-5	CASSRWRYF	TGTGCCAGCAGCAGGTGGCGGTACTTC
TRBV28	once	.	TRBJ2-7	CASSRAGTFAYEQYF	TGTGCCAGCAGTCGGGCCGGGACATTCGCCTACGAGCAGTACTTC
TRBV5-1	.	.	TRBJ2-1	CASSLLAEVNNERFF	TGCGCCAGCAGCCTACTAGCAGAAGTGAACAATGAGCGGTTCTTC
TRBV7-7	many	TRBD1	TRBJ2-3	CASSMTGGTDTQYF	TGTGCCAGCAGCATGACAGGGGGTACAGATACGCAGTATTTT
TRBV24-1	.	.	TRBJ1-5	CATSDLKSDNNQPQHF	TGTGCCACCAGTGATCTCAAGTCTGACAACAATCAGCCCCAGCATTTT
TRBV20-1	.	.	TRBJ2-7	CSALTGRYEQYF	TGCAGTGCTCTAACCGGACGGTACGAGCAGTACTTC
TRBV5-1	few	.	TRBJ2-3	CASSWEVSGSGTDTQYF	TGCGCCAGCAGTTGGGAGGTCTCCGGGAGTGGTACAGATACGCAGTATTTT
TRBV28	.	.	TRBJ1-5	CASSPDWGSQPQHF	TGTGCCAGCAGTCCGGATTGGGGGAGCCAGCCCCAGCATTTT
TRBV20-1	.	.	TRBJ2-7	CSTSRQIYEQYF	TGCAGTACTAGTAGACAGATCTACGAGCAGTACTTC
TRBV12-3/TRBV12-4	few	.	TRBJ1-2	CASSLGEVQTASSYGYTF	TGTGCCAGCAGTTTGGGGGAGGTGCAGACAGCGTCCAGCTATGGCTACACCTTC
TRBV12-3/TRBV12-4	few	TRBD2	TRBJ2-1	CASRRLSGGNEQFF	TGTGCCAGCCGTCGGTTGAGCGGGGGCAATGAGCAGTTCTTC
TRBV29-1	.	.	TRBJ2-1	CSVERWGPSYNEQFF	TGCAGCGTTGAGAGGTGGGGTCCCTCCTACAATGAGCAGTTCTTC